Given below is one T cell receptor (beta chain) in context. As yet, its antigen is unknown. Its ends do not fully match the called genes, so a read error is possible. The CDR3 sequence is 17 residues long. Germline V gives CDR1 SEHNR, CDR2 FQNEAQ (reference sequence). The PCR had 60 Vbeta and 13 Jbeta primers. Only in-frame clones appear in the TCRdb table, and some are missing; sequencing was by immunoSEQ multiplex PCR. The data contain over 110,000 clones, roughly three quarters of them singletons. The record originates from a study of cytomegalovirus exposure and HLA in healthy donors. Study-wide results and limits: Rates of TCR association differed by HLA locus in a later analysis, with DRB1 highest and HLA-C lowest. Fewer N-insertions (relative to the roughly 610-donor mean) were reportedly seen in an Asian-associated ancestry cluster in a later analysis.

This chain uses TRBV7-9 with TRBJ2-7, with D tentatively TRBD1 (9 bases). Material for sequencing was PBMCs. The sequence came from a man between 18 and 35 years old in good health and CMV-seronegative. The CDR3 protein is CSSSLGRGGDRAYEQYF. The CDR3 DNA sequence: TGTTCCAGCAGCTTAGGTCGGGGGGGGGACAGGGCTTACGAGCAGTACTTC.